Below are 16 T cell receptor beta chains sequenced from a single sample in a study of spatial heterogeneity in lung cancer. Findings and caveats of the study: Counts of expanded alpha and beta TCRs within tumors tracked the tumor nonsynonymous mutation count.

Their specific antigens are unknown. Time point defined: sample taken at primary tumor resection. TCRdb processed the 5' RACE reads anew with MiXCR; each CDR3 protein has one entry. The table has some 96,000 distinct CDR3 sequences, roughly 4.5% seen once. This material consisted of lung tumor tissue, taken at surgery. The receptors shown here come from a male donor with early-stage non-small cell lung cancer.

At least ten counts were recorded for this clonotype. The genes are TRBV3-1 and TRBJ2-1; 7 nucleotides match TRBD1. The V gene end was trimmed by 1 base and the J gene end by 9 bases; junction bases not matched to a gene: 12. The CDR3 runs to 16 residues. Germline CDR1 reads LGHDT; CDR2 reads YNNKEL (reference sequence). CDR3 in amino acids: CASSQAPGQFSGEQFF. The DNA for the CDR3 is TGTGCCAGCAGCCAAGCACCGGGACAGTTCTCTGGTGAGCAGTTCTTC.

This clonotype was seen many times. This chain links TRBV11-2 with TRBJ1-2; D possibly corresponds to TRBD1 (6 bases). Trimming removed 1 base from V and 7 bases from J, with 16 bases in between. CDR3 length: 15 residues. Germline V gene data show CDR1 as SGHAT and CDR2 as FQNNGV. The CDR3 reads CASSLALTGRGGYTF. DNA for the CDR3: TGTGCCAGCAGCTTAGCCTTAACAGGGAGGGGTGGCTACACCTTC.

This clonotype was recorded many times. The chain joins TRBV9 to TRBJ2-1, with 8 bases matching TRBD2. Trimming removed 4 bases from V and 5 bases from J; junction bases left unmatched: 8. This CDR3 has 15 residues. Germline V gives CDR1 SGDLS, CDR2 YYNGEE. The DNA for the CDR3 is TGTGCCAGCAGCCCCCGACTAGCGCCTGACAATGAGCAGTTCTTC. Residues: CASSPRLAPDNEQFF.

This clonotype has ten or more counts. The chain recombines TRBV4-1 with TRBJ2-7; no definite D call. Trimming removed 1 base at V and 5 bases at J, with 12 bases between. This CDR3 has 14 amino acids. In germline, CDR1 is MGHRA, CDR2 YSYEKL. This CDR3 reads CASSQAVNYNEQYF. The CDR3 DNA reads as TGCGCCAGCAGCCAAGCCGTCAATTATAACGAGCAGTACTTC.

In this sample, this clonotype turned up many times. The chain has TRBV3-1 and TRBJ2-3; 7 bases fit TRBD2. This CDR3 has 14 amino acids. V trimming: 3 bases; J trimming: 2 bases; junction bases outside the gene matches: 2. Germline V CDR1 and CDR2: LGHDT, YNNKEL (reference sequence). CDR3 DNA: TGTGCCAGCAGCCAGAAGCGGGACACAGATACGCAGTATTTT. This encodes CASSQKRDTDTQYF.

This clonotype was counted a few times. J is TRBJ2-5 and V is TRBV10-2; TRBD1 aligns across 7 bases. Losses at the gene ends were 2 bases for V and 1 base for J; bases not matched to a gene: 7. The germline CDR1 and CDR2 sequences are WSHSY and SAAADI. The length of the CDR3 is 16 residues. The CDR3, as DNA: TGCGCCAGCAGTGAGCAGACTCCAGGGGGCCAAGAGACCCAGTACTTC. Its translation is CASSEQTPGGQETQYF.

This clonotype was observed at least ten times. V gene TRBV28 combines with J gene TRBJ2-7; D is perhaps TRBD2 (5 bases). V was pared by 8 bases and J by 9 bases, with 26 bases between. The CDR3 covers 15 residues. In germline, CDR1 is MDHEN, CDR2 SYDVKM. The CDR3 sequence: CASRPLEEDLSMQYF. The CDR3 DNA sequence: TGTGCCAGCCGCCCCCTGGAGGAGGACTTATCGATGCAGTACTTC. The whole variable domain, remainder taken from reference TRBV28 and TRBJ2-7, is DVKVTQSSRYLVKRTGEKVFLECVQDMDHENMFWYRQDPGLGLRLIYFSYDVKMKEKGDIPEGYSVSREKKERFSLILESASTNQTSMYLCASRPLEEDLSMQYFGPGTRLTVT.

This clonotype was seen at least ten times. V is TRBV10-3 and J is TRBJ1-5, with D unresolved. The CDR3 covers 14 residues. V gave up 4 bases and J gave up 5 bases, with 12 bases separating them. Per the germline V gene, CDR1 is ENHRY and CDR2 is SYGVKD. CDR3 amino acids: CAISVRGPDQPQHF. CDR3 bases: TGTGCCATCAGTGTCCGAGGACCTGATCAGCCCCAGCATTTT.

In this sample, this clonotype turned up many times. The chain uses TRBV28 and TRBJ2-5; unclear D gene. The CDR3 runs to 15 residues. CDR1 and CDR2 (germline): MDHEN, SYDVKM. V was shortened by 2 bases and J by 3 bases, with 13 bases between the two germline ends. CDR3 protein: CASSLVGFTEETQYF. CDR3 sequence (DNA): TGTGCCAGCAGTTTAGTTGGCTTCACCGAAGAGACCCAGTACTTC.

This clonotype was recorded a few times. The V and J genes are TRBV28 and TRBJ1-5; no firm D call. This CDR3 contains 12 residues. V gave up 5 bases and J gave up 2 bases, with 4 bases separating them. Germline V CDR1 and CDR2: MDHEN, SYDVKM. The CDR3 here is CASSGRNQPQHF. CDR3 coding DNA: TGTGCCAGCAGTGGGCGCAATCAGCCCCAGCATTTT. The entire variable domain, with the rest obtained from reference TRBV28 and TRBJ1-5, is as follows: DVKVTQSSRYLVKRTGEKVFLECVQDMDHENMFWYRQDPGLGLRLIYFSYDVKMKEKGDIPEGYSVSREKKERFSLILESASTNQTSMYLCASSGRNQPQHFGDGTRLSIL.

This clonotype was counted many times. This chain joins TRBV11-2 and TRBJ2-1; a possible D gene is TRBD2 (5 bases). The germline V and J ends were trimmed by 4 bases and 8 bases, with 15 bases remaining between them. The CDR3 totals 14 residues. The germline V gene has CDR1 SGHAT and CDR2 FQNNGV. This chain's CDR3 is CASSSQGFSDEQFF. For the CDR3, the DNA is TGTGCCAGCAGCTCCCAAGGATTTAGCGATGAGCAGTTCTTC.

This clonotype has a count of ten or more. The V gene is TRBV2, the J gene TRBJ1-1; 10 positions match TRBD1. This CDR3 has 15 residues. The V gene end was trimmed by 4 bases and the J gene end by 4 bases; junction bases not matched to a gene: 6. Germline V gene sequence: CDR1 SNHLY, CDR2 FYNNEI. The CDR3 spells CASSGQGARGTEAFF. CDR3 coding DNA: TGTGCCAGCAGTGGACAGGGGGCACGGGGCACTGAAGCTTTCTTT.

This clonotype was observed many times. The rearrangement links TRBV7-9 to TRBJ1-4; TRBD1 agrees at 9 bases. V shed 3 bases and J 4 bases; nucleotides not matched to a gene: 3. The germline CDR1 and CDR2 sequences are SEHNR and FQNEAQ (reference sequence). This CDR3 has 15 residues. The CDR3 DNA follows: TGTGCCAGCAGCTTTGGGACAGGGCGTAATGAAAAACTGTTTTTT. Amino acid sequence: CASSFGTGRNEKLFF.

This clonotype appeared a few times. The chain joins TRBV6-5 to TRBJ1-1; possibly TRBD1 for D (6 bases). CDR1 is MNHEY and CDR2 is SVGAGI in the germline V gene. The CDR3 covers 14 residues. Trimming removed 4 bases from V and 3 bases from J, with 12 bases in between. DNA of the CDR3: TGTGCCAGCAGTTTCCGGGGGCGGGACACTGAAGCTTTCTTT. Its protein is CASSFRGRDTEAFF.

This clonotype was counted at least ten times. This chain uses TRBV6-2 or TRBV6-3 with TRBJ2-1, with unresolved D. V was pared by 6 bases and J by 10 bases, with 10 bases between. This CDR3 contains 11 residues. The germline CDR1 and CDR2 sequences are MNHEY and SVGEGT. The CDR3 spells CASSPLLEQFF. CDR3 sequence (DNA): TGTGCCAGCAGCCCCCTACTGGAGCAGTTCTTC.

There are many counts of this clonotype. The chain combines TRBV2 with TRBJ2-1; 9 nucleotides line up with TRBD1. V was pared by 5 bases and J by 6 bases, with 8 bases of the junction left unmatched. CDR3 length: 15 amino acids. In germline, CDR1 is SNHLY, CDR2 FYNNEI. CDR3 nucleotides: TGTGCCAGCAGTCCCCGGGACAGGGTCGTCAATGAGCAGTTCTTC. Its protein is CASSPRDRVVNEQFF.